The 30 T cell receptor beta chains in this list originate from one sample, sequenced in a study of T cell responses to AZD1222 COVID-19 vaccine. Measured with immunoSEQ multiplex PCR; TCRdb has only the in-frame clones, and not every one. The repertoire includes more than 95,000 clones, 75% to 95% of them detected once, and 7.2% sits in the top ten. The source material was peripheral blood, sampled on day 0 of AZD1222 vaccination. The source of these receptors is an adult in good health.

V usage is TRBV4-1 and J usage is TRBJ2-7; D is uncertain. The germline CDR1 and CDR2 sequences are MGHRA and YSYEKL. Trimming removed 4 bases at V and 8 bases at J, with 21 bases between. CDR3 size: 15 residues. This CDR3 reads CASSPERAASTQQYF. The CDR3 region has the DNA TGCGCCAGCAGCCCAGAAAGGGCTGCCTCTACGCAGCAGTACTTC.

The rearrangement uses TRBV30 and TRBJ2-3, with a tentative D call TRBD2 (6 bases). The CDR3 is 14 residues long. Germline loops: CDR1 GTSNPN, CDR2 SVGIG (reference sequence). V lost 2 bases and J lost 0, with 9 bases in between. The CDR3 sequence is CAWSNGGSTDTQYF. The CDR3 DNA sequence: TGTGCCTGGAGTAATGGGGGGAGCACAGATACGCAGTATTTT.

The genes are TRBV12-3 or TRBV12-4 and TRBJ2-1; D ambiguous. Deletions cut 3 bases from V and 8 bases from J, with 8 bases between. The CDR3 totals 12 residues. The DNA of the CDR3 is TGTGCCAGCAGTTTTTCTGGGTATGAGCAGTTCTTC. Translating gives CASSFSGYEQFF.

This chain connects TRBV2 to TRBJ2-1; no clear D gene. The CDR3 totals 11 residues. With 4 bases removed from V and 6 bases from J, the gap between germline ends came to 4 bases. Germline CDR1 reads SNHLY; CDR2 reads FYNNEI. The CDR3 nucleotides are TGTGCCAGCAGTGGGTTCAATGAGCAGTTCTTC. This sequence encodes CASSGFNEQFF.

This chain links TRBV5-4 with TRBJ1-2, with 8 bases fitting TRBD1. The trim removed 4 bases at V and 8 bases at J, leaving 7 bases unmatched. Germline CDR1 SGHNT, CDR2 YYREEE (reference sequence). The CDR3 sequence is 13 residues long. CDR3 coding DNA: TGTGCCAGCAGCACGCAGGGGGCGGCCGGCTACACCTTC. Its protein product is CASSTQGAAGYTF.

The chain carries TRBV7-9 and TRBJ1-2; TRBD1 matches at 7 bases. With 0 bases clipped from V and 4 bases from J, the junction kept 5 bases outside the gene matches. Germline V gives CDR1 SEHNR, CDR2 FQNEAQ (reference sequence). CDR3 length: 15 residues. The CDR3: CASSLANEGAYGYTF. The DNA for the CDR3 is TGTGCCAGCAGCTTAGCAAATGAGGGGGCCTATGGCTACACCTTC.

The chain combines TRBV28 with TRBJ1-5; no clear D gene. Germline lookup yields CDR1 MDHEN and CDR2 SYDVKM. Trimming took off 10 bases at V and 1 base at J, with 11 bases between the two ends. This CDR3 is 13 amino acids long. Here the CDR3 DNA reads TGTGCCACCCAAACGGCCAGCAATCAGCCCCAGCATTTT. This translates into CATQTASNQPQHF.

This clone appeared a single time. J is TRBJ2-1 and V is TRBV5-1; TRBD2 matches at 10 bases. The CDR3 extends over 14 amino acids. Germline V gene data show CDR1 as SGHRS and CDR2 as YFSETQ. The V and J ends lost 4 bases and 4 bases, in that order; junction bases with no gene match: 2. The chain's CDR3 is CASSHSGGYNEQFF. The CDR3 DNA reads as TGCGCCAGCAGCCATAGCGGGGGGTACAATGAGCAGTTCTTC.

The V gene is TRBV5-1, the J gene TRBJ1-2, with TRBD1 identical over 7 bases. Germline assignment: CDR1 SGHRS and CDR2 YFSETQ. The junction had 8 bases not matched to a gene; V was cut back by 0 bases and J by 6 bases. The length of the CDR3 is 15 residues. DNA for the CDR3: TGCGCCAGCAGCTTGGCCGCAACAGGGGTGGATGGCTACACCTTC. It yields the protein CASSLAATGVDGYTF.

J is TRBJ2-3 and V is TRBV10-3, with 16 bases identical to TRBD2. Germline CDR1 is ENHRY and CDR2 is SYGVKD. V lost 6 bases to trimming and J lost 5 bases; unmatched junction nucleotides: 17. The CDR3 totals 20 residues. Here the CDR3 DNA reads TGTGCCATCAGAAGGGAAGACGGGACTAGCGGGAGGGTATCTGGAGATACGCAGTATTTT. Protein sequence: CAIRREDGTSGRVSGDTQYF.

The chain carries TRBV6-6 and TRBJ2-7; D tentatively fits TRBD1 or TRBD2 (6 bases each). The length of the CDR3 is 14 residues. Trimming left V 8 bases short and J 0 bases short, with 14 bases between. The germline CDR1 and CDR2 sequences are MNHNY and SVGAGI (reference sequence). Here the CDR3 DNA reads TGTGCCAGCGCCCTGGGGGGCCTCTCCTACGAGCAGTACTTC. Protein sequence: CASALGGLSYEQYF.

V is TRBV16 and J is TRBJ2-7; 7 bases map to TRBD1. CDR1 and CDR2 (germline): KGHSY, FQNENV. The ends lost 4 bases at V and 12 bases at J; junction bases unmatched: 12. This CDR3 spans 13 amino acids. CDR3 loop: CASSRPGQSTSYF. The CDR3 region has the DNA TGTGCCAGCAGCCGCCCGGGACAGAGCACCTCGTACTTC.

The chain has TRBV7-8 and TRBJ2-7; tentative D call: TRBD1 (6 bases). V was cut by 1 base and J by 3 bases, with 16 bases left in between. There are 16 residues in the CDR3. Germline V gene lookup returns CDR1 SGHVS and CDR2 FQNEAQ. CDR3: CASSLVRDNPLYEQYF. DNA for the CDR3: TGTGCCAGCAGCTTAGTCCGGGACAACCCGCTCTACGAGCAGTACTTC.

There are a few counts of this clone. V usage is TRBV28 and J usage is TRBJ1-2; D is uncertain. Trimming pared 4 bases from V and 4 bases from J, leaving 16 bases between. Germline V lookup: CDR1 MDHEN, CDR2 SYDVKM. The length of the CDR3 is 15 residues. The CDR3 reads CASSSTVGSLYGYTF. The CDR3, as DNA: TGTGCCAGCAGTTCGACCGTCGGTTCCCTCTATGGCTACACCTTC.

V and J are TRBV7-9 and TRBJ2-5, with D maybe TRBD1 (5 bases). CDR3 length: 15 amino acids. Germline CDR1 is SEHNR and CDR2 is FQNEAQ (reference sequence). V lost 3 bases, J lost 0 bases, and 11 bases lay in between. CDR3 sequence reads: CASSFPPGNQETQYF. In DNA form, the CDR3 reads TGTGCCAGCAGCTTCCCCCCAGGGAACCAAGAGACCCAGTACTTC.

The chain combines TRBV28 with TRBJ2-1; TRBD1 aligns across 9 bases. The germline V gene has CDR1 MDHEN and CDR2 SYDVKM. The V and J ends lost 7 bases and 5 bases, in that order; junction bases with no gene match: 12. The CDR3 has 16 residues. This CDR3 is CASKPNPGQGNNEQFF. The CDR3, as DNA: TGTGCCAGCAAACCGAACCCGGGACAGGGAAACAATGAGCAGTTCTTC.

The CDR3 reads CSVEWFYGYTF. DNA for the CDR3: TGCAGCGTTGAATGGTTTTATGGCTACACCTTC. This chain joins TRBV29-1 and TRBJ1-2; D is ambiguous. The CDR3 extends over 11 amino acids. Germline V gene sequence: CDR1 SQVTM, CDR2 ANQGSEA. The V end lost 2 bases, the J end lost 5 bases, and 6 bases lay between the germline ends.

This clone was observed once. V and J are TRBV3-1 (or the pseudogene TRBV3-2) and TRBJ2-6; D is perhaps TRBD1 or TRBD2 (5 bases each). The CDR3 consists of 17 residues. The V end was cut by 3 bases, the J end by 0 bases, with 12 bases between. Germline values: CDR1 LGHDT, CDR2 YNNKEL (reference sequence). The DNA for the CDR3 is TGTGCCAGCAGCCACCGACTCGGGACCTCTGGGGCCAACGTCCTGACTTTC. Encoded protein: CASSHRLGTSGANVLTF.

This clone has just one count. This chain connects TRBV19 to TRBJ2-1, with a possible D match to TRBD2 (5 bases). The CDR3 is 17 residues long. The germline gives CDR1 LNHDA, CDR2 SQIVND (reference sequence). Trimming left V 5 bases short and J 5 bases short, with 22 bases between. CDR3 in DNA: TGTGCCAGTAGTTCGGCGCCTCGGCGCGGAGGTGACAATGAGCAGTTCTTC. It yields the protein CASSSAPRRGGDNEQFF.

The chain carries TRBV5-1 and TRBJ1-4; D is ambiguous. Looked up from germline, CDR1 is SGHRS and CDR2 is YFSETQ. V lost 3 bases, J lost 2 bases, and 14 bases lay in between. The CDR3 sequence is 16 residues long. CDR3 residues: CASSSALGSTNEKLFF. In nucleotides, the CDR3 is TGCGCCAGCAGCTCAGCCCTGGGGTCCACTAATGAAAAACTGTTTTTT. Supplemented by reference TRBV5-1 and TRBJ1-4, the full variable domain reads KAGVTQTPRYLIKTRGQQVTLSCSPISGHRSVSWYQQTPGQGLQFLFEYFSETQRNKGNFPGRFSGRQFSNSRSEMNVSTLELGDSALYLCASSSALGSTNEKLFFGSGTQLSVL.

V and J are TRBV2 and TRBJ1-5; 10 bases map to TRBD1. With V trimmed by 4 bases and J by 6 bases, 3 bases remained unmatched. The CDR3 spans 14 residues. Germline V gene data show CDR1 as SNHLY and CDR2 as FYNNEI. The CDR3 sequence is CASSGQGARQPQHF. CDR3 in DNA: TGTGCCAGCAGTGGACAGGGGGCGCGTCAGCCCCAGCATTTT.

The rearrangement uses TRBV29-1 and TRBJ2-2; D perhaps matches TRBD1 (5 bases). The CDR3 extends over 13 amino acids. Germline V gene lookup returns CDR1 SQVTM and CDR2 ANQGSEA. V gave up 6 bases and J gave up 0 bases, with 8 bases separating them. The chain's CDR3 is CSVWTPNTGELFF. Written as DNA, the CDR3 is TGCAGCGTCTGGACACCGAACACCGGGGAGCTGTTTTTT.

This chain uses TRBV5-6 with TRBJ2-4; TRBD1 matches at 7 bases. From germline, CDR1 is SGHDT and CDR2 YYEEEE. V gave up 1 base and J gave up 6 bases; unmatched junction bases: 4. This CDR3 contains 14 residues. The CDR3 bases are TGTGCCAGCAGCTTGTGGGCAGGGGGAAACATTCAGTACTTC. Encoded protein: CASSLWAGGNIQYF.

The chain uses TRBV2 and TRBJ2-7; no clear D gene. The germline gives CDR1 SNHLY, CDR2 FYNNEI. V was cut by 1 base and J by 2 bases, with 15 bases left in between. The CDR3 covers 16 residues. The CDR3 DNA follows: TGTGCCAGCAGTGAAGGCGCGAGCCTGCTCCCCTACGAGCAGTACTTC. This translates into CASSEGASLLPYEQYF.

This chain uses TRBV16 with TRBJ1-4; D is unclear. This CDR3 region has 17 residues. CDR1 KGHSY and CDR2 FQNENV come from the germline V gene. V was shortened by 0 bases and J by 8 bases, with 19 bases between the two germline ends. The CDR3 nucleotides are TGTGCCAGCAGCCAATCCTGGAGCGGGGATCTGGGGGAAAAACTGTTTTTT. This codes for CASSQSWSGDLGEKLFF.

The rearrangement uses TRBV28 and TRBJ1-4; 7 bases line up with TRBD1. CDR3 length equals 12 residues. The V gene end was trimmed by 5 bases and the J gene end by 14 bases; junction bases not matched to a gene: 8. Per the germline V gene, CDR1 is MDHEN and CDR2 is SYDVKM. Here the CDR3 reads CASSATGTVLFF. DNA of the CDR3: TGTGCCAGCAGTGCCACGGGGACAGTTCTGTTTTTT.

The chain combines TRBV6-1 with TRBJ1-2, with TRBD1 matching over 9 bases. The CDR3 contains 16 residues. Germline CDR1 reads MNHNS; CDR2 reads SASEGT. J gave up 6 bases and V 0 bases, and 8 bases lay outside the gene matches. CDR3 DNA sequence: TGTGCCAGCAGTGAAGCGCTCCTGGACAGGGGAGATGGCTACACCTTC. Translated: CASSEALLDRGDGYTF.

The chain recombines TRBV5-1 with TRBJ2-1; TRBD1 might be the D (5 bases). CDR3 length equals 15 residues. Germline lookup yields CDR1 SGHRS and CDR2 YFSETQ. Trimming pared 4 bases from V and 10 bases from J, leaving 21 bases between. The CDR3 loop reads CASSGLQAATEEQFF. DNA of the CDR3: TGCGCCAGCAGCGGGCTACAGGCAGCTACGGAGGAGCAGTTCTTC.

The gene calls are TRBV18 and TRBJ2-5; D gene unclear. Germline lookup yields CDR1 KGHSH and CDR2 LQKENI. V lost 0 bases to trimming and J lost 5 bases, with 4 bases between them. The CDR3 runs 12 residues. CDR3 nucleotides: TGTGCCAGCTCACCACCGGGGGAGACCCAGTACTTC. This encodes CASSPPGETQYF. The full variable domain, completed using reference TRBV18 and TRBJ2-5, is NAGVMQNPRHLVRRRGQEARLRCSPMKGHSHVYWYRQLPEEGLKFMVYLQKENIIDESGMPKERFSAEFPKEGPSILRIQQVVRGDSAAYFCASSPPGETQYFGPGTRLLVL.

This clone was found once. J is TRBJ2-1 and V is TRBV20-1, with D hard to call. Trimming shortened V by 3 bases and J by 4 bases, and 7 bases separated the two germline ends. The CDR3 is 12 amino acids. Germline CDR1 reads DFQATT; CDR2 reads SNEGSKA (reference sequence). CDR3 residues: CSASRIYNEQFF. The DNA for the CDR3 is TGCAGTGCTAGTAGAATTTACAATGAGCAGTTCTTC.